This is a list of T cell receptor beta chains from one sample in a study of blood T cell repertoires in COVID-19. TCRdb's table, derived via immunoSEQ multiplex PCR, lists solely in-frame clones and lacks some. The sample records 80,000 to 100,000 clones, 86% being singletons. Sequencing used peripheral blood. Receptors originate from a woman at least 80 years old with acute or convalescent COVID-19. The CDR3 runs from the conserved cysteine through the conserved F or W. A D gene is named only where the DNA matches it firmly. Expanded clones get a size class; other rows say once, few or many, or leave the size out.

CDR3: CASSLKEGGQGGLRREAFF
DNA: TGTGCCAGCAGCTTAAAGGAAGGAGGACAGGGGGGGTTAAGGAGAGAAGCTTTCTTT
J: TRBJ1-1
size: -
V: TRBV7-8
D: TRBD1

CDR3: CASSIPHPTLLANYGYTF
DNA: TGTGCCAGTAGTATTCCCCACCCGACACTCTTAGCTAACTATGGCTACACCTTC
J: TRBJ1-2
size: -
V: TRBV19
D: -

CDR3: CASGLVQTTLTNEKLFF
DNA: TGTGCTAGTGGTTTGGTACAGACGACCTTAACTAATGAAAAACTGTTTTTT
J: TRBJ1-4
size: -
V: TRBV12-5
D: -

CDR3: CASSLGGQGWDSPLHF
DNA: TGCGCCAGCAGCTTGGGTGGACAGGGATGGGATTCACCCCTCCACTTT
J: TRBJ1-6
size: -
V: TRBV5-1
D: TRBD1

CDR3: CASSFPTGTSYGYTF
DNA: TGTGCCAGCAGTTTCCCGACAGGGACTAGCTATGGCTACACCTTC
J: TRBJ1-2
size: -
V: TRBV28
D: TRBD1

CDR3: CASSQGGGQPQHF
DNA: TGTGCCAGCAGCCAAGGAGGGGGTCAGCCCCAGCATTTT
J: TRBJ1-5
size: -
V: TRBV3-1/TRBV3-2
D: -

CDR3: CASSPESHEQFF
DNA: TGTGCCAGCTCACCAGAGTCCCATGAGCAGTTCTTC
J: TRBJ2-1
size: -
V: TRBV18
D: -

CDR3: CASSLRSYNSPLHF
DNA: TGTGCCAGCAGCTTACGCTCCTATAATTCACCCCTCCACTTT
J: TRBJ1-6
size: -
V: TRBV13
D: -

CDR3: CASSGIGQSNQPQHF
DNA: TGTGCCAGCAGCGGAATCGGACAGTCCAATCAGCCCCAGCATTTT
J: TRBJ1-5
size: -
V: TRBV2
D: -

CDR3: CASSHLRLAGGAERNEQFF
DNA: TGTGCCAGCAGCCACCTCCGACTAGCGGGGGGCGCGGAGAGAAATGAGCAGTTCTTC
J: TRBJ2-1
size: -
V: TRBV3-1/TRBV3-2
D: TRBD2

CDR3: CASSYGDWAEKLFF
DNA: TGTGCCAGCAGTTACGGCGATTGGGCTGAAAAACTGTTTTTT
J: TRBJ1-4
size: -
V: TRBV6-5
D: -

CDR3: CASSLGDRVGYGYTF
DNA: TGTGCCAGCAGCTTGGGGGACAGGGTTGGGTATGGCTACACCTTC
J: TRBJ1-2
size: -
V: TRBV5-4
D: TRBD1

CDR3: CASSYPGGSYGYTF
DNA: TGTGCCAGCAGTTACCCAGGGGGCAGCTATGGCTACACCTTC
J: TRBJ1-2
size: -
V: TRBV6-6
D: TRBD1

CDR3: CASSLTSGGLETQYF
DNA: TGTGCCAGCAGCTTAACCAGCGGGGGGCTAGAGACCCAGTACTTC
J: TRBJ2-5
size: -
V: TRBV7-3
D: TRBD2

CDR3: CASSTRGTSQETQYF
DNA: TGTGCCAGTAGTACGCGGGGAACCTCCCAAGAGACCCAGTACTTC
J: TRBJ2-5
size: -
V: TRBV19
D: -

CDR3: CATSDLGTIRDEQFF
DNA: TGTGCCACCAGTGATTTGGGGACAATAAGGGATGAGCAGTTCTTC
J: TRBJ2-1
size: -
V: TRBV24-1
D: -

CDR3: CASGLGLGPNSPLHF
DNA: TGTGCTAGTGGTTTAGGATTGGGGCCCAATTCACCCCTCCACTTT
J: TRBJ1-6
size: -
V: TRBV12-5
D: -

CDR3: CASSRSAGAQGYNEQFF
DNA: TGTGCCAGCAGTCGCAGTGCAGGGGCGCAGGGCTACAATGAGCAGTTCTTC
J: TRBJ2-1
size: -
V: TRBV6-4
D: -

CDR3: CASSGGQGISYNEQFF
DNA: TGCGCCAGCAGCGGGGGACAGGGGATCTCCTACAATGAGCAGTTCTTC
J: TRBJ2-1
size: -
V: TRBV5-1
D: TRBD1

CDR3: CAWTEGGSNQPQHF
DNA: TGTGCCTGGACCGAGGGCGGGAGCAATCAGCCCCAGCATTTT
J: TRBJ1-5
size: -
V: TRBV30
D: -

CDR3: CAWSVRWEMTEAFF
DNA: TGTGCCTGGAGTGTACGATGGGAGATGACTGAAGCTTTCTTT
J: TRBJ1-1
size: -
V: TRBV30
D: -

CDR3: CASSWGAGANSYEQYF
DNA: TGCGCCAGCAGCTGGGGGGCGGGGGCGAACTCCTACGAGCAGTACTTC
J: TRBJ2-7
size: -
V: TRBV5-1
D: -

CDR3: CASSTSGSGANVLTF
DNA: TGTGCCAGCAGTACATCAGGATCCGGGGCCAACGTCCTGACTTTC
J: TRBJ2-6
size: -
V: TRBV7-9
D: -

CDR3: CASSPQANYGYTF
DNA: TGTGCCAGCAGCCCTCAGGCTAACTATGGCTACACCTTC
J: TRBJ1-2
size: -
V: TRBV11-2
D: -

CDR3: CASSQDFLNSPLHF
DNA: TGTGCCAGCAGCCAAGATTTCCTTAATTCACCCCTCCACTTT
J: TRBJ1-6
size: -
V: TRBV3-1/TRBV3-2
D: -

CDR3: CASGQSAADTQYF
DNA: TGTGCTAGTGGCCAGAGTGCGGCAGATACGCAGTATTTT
J: TRBJ2-3
size: -
V: TRBV12-5
D: -

CDR3: CASWDRGPITYGYTF
DNA: TGTGCCAGCTGGGACAGGGGGCCCATTACCTATGGCTACACCTTC
J: TRBJ1-2
size: once
V: TRBV6-6
D: TRBD1

CDR3: CASSLGTSGGSYTQYF
DNA: TGTGCCAGCAGCTTGGGTACTAGCGGGGGGTCGTATACGCAGTATTTT
J: TRBJ2-3
size: -
V: TRBV7-2
D: TRBD2

CDR3: CASSVVGSGGPGSYNEQFF
DNA: TGTGCCAGCAGCGTAGTGGGTAGCGGGGGGCCAGGCTCCTACAATGAGCAGTTCTTC
J: TRBJ2-1
size: -
V: TRBV9
D: TRBD2

CDR3: CAISTQDYYNSPLHF
DNA: TGTGCCATCAGTACACAGGATTACTATAATTCACCCCTCCACTTT
J: TRBJ1-6
size: -
V: TRBV10-3
D: -

CDR3: CASSRSGQSYNEQFF
DNA: TGTGCCAGTAGTCGTTCGGGACAGAGCTACAATGAGCAGTTCTTC
J: TRBJ2-1
size: -
V: TRBV19
D: TRBD1

CDR3: CASSLGNRGSGGYTF
DNA: TGTGCCAGCAGCTTAGGGAACAGGGGATCAGGAGGCTACACCTTC
J: TRBJ1-2
size: -
V: TRBV7-9
D: TRBD1

CDR3: CASSPGGGAEAFF
DNA: TGTGCCAGCAGCCCCGGGGGTGGCGCTGAAGCTTTCTTT
J: TRBJ1-1
size: -
V: TRBV5-4
D: -

CDR3: CASSETSEYNEQFF
DNA: TGTGCCAGCAGTGAGACTAGCGAGTACAATGAGCAGTTCTTC
J: TRBJ2-1
size: -
V: TRBV2
D: TRBD2

CDR3: CSVGGGGNEQFF
DNA: TGCAGCGTTGGGGGAGGGGGCAATGAGCAGTTCTTC
J: TRBJ2-1
size: -
V: TRBV29-1
D: -

CDR3: CASAKTGVARYSNQPQHF
DNA: TGTGCCAGCGCCAAGACAGGGGTTGCAAGGTATAGCAATCAGCCCCAGCATTTT
J: TRBJ1-5
size: -
V: TRBV2
D: TRBD1

CDR3: CASSSSIETQYF
DNA: TGTGCCAGCAGTTCATCTATCGAGACCCAGTACTTC
J: TRBJ2-5
size: -
V: TRBV6-6
D: -